These 13 T cell receptor beta chains originate from one sample sequenced in a study of identical twins. TCRdb processed the 5' RACE reads anew with MiXCR; each CDR3 protein has one entry. The sample has under 350,000 distinct CDR3 sequences, less than 9.5% seen once. The data were also submitted as part of a second study, on yellow fever vaccine responses in identical twins.

The sample taken for sequencing was CD8+ T cells sorted from blood. Receptor source: a woman aged 18-29 years in good health.

There are many counts of this clonotype. V and J are TRBV4-1 and TRBJ2-3, with D perhaps TRBD2 (5 bases). The CDR3 is 15 amino acids. V was pared by 4 bases and J by 4 bases, with 15 bases between. The germline V gene has CDR1 MGHRA and CDR2 YSYEKL. CDR3 sequence: CASSPPGSGADTQYF. CDR3 nucleotide sequence: TGCGCCAGCAGCCCCCCGGGGAGTGGGGCAGATACGCAGTATTTT.

This clonotype appeared many times. The chain uses TRBV10-3 and TRBJ2-2; tentative D call: TRBD1 (6 bases). CDR1 is ENHRY and CDR2 is SYGVKD in the germline V gene. V gave up 5 bases and J gave up 1 base, with 11 bases separating them. The CDR3 loop spans 15 amino acids. CDR3 sequence reads: CAISLGQMNTGELFF. CDR3 in DNA: TGTGCCATCAGTCTCGGACAGATGAACACCGGGGAGCTGTTTTTT.

This clonotype was seen ten or more times. This chain connects TRBV27 to TRBJ2-7; D call uncertain. The V gene lost 0 bases and the J gene lost 3 bases, with 12 bases spanning the gap. The CDR3 has 15 amino acids. Germline V gene sequence: CDR1 MNHEY, CDR2 SMNVEV (reference sequence). CDR3 DNA sequence: TGTGCCAGCAGTTTATCGGTCTACTCACACTACGAGCAGTACTTC. Its translation is CASSLSVYSHYEQYF.

This clonotype was counted ten times or more. The chain joins TRBV7-9 to TRBJ2-1; the match to TRBD1 covers 8 bases. The CDR3 covers 15 residues. CDR1 is SEHNR, CDR2 FQNEAQ, per germline (reference sequence). The V and J ends lost 3 bases and 7 bases, in that order; junction bases with no gene match: 8. The CDR3 loop is CASSFTGDRRNEQFF. CDR3 DNA sequence: TGTGCCAGCAGCTTCACAGGGGACAGGAGGAATGAGCAGTTCTTC. Variable domain in full (rest from reference TRBV7-9 and TRBJ2-1): DTGVSQNPRHKITKRGQNVTFRCDPISEHNRLYWYRQTLGQGPEFLTYFQNEAQLEKSRLLSDRFSAERPKGSFSTLEIQRTEQGDSAMYLCASSFTGDRRNEQFFGPGTRLTVL.

This clonotype has ten or more counts. This chain connects TRBV12-3 or TRBV12-4 to TRBJ2-1, with 7 bases aligning to TRBD1. This CDR3 is 15 amino acids long. V dropped 5 bases and J dropped 8; count of bases not matched to a gene: 12. Here the CDR3 DNA reads TGTGCCAGCAGTATCGGGACAGCCGCTATCCATGAGCAGTTCTTC. Translated, it gives CASSIGTAAIHEQFF.

This clonotype came up a few times. The gene calls are TRBV27 and TRBJ2-7; 7 bases are a match to TRBD2. Germline V CDR1 and CDR2: MNHEY, SMNVEV (reference sequence). Germline trimming cut 2 bases from V and 2 bases from J; bases unmatched to any gene: 6. The CDR3 has 15 residues. CDR3 region: CASSLNGLGAYEQYF. The CDR3 DNA reads as TGTGCCAGCAGTTTAAACGGACTAGGAGCCTACGAGCAGTACTTC.

This sequence joins TRBV12-3 or TRBV12-4 and TRBJ2-1; 7 bases fit TRBD2. The CDR3 is made up of 16 amino acids. Unmatched junction bases numbered 9, after V lost 6 bases and J lost 1 base. CDR3 DNA: TGTGCCAGCAGCACCGTTAGCGGGCGTTCCTACAATGAGCAGTTCTTC. Protein: CASSTVSGRSYNEQFF.

The chain combines TRBV29-1 with TRBJ2-2, with 7 bases that match TRBD1. CDR3 length: 15 amino acids. The germline V gene has CDR1 SQVTM and CDR2 ANQGSEA. Trimming cost V 7 bases and J 1 base; bases outside gene matches: 9. In DNA form, the CDR3 reads TGCAGCGCCGAGACAGGGTTGTTGAACACCGGGGAGCTGTTTTTT. This sequence encodes CSAETGLLNTGELFF.

The DNA of the CDR3 is TGTGCCAGCAGACCCGGACAGGGGAGTACAGCGGACAATTACAATGAGCAGTTCTTC. This sequence encodes CASRPGQGSTADNYNEQFF. This chain joins TRBV12-3 or TRBV12-4 and TRBJ2-1; TRBD1 matches at 9 bases. The CDR3 extends over 19 amino acids. Trimming at V came to 6 bases and at J to 4 bases, leaving 19 bases not matched to a gene.

This clonotype has more than one count but fewer than ten. V is TRBV7-6 and J is TRBJ2-5, with D perhaps TRBD1 (5 bases). V was cut by 5 bases and J by 5 bases, with 15 bases left in between. CDR3 size: 14 residues. Germline-derived CDR1 and CDR2 are SGHVS and FNYEAQ. The CDR3 spells CASSLGAVPETQYF. CDR3 bases: TGTGCCAGCAGCCTAGGGGCAGTTCCCGAGACCCAGTACTTC.

This clonotype was observed many times. This chain uses TRBV11-2 with TRBJ2-1; a weak D match, TRBD1 (5 bases). The CDR3 is 15 residues long. CDR1 is SGHAT, CDR2 FQNNGV, per germline. V lost 5 bases and J 8 bases, leaving 19 bases between the germline ends. The CDR3 reads CASSPQIRVGDEQFF. DNA for the CDR3: TGTGCCAGCAGCCCCCAGATACGGGTAGGGGATGAGCAGTTCTTC.

The sample holds a few counts of this clonotype. The J gene is TRBJ2-7, the V gene TRBV4-3, with D unresolved. Germline CDR1 LGHNA, CDR2 YSLEER. CDR3 length: 13 residues. The V end lost 2 bases, the J end lost 1 base, and 6 bases lay between the germline ends. CDR3 coding DNA: TGCGCCAGCAGCCAAATCATTTCCTACGAGCAGTACTTC. It encodes CASSQIISYEQYF.

V is TRBV20-1 and J is TRBJ2-7, with 13 bases lining up with TRBD2. Germline lookup yields CDR1 DFQATT and CDR2 SNEGSKA (reference sequence). V shed 1 base, J shed 2 bases, and the junction held 5 bases outside the gene matches. The CDR3 is 16 amino acids. The CDR3 here is CSARGLAGGNTYEQYF. Written as DNA, the CDR3 is TGCAGTGCTAGAGGACTAGCGGGGGGAAATACCTACGAGCAGTACTTC.